This T cell receptor beta chain is drawn from a study of regulatory T cells in long-lasting Graves disease. Study-wide results and caveats: Patients with persistent disease showed a bias toward TRBV28, TRBJ1-2 and TRBJ2-5.

This clonotype was counted at least ten times. Its antigen remains unknown. Per germline, CDR1 LGHDT and CDR2 YNNKEL (reference sequence). CDR3 size: 15 residues. Losses at the gene ends were 3 bases for V and 5 bases for J; bases not matched to a gene: 9. Indicated time point: newly diagnosed GD, antithyroid drugs for less than 3 months. Making the TCR library involved RNA that had been extracted from PBMCs. Sequencing libraries for TCR beta were prepared with iRepertoire HTBI primers and Arm-PCR of CDR3 regions. One entry per CDR3 protein results from TCRdb running MiXCR on the multiplex PCR reads. This sample carries 450,000 to 600,000 distinct CDR3 sequences, around 15% of them seen once, and the ten largest clones take 12%. Separately, the same data were catalogued under a study of T cells in Graves' hyperthyroidism and ophthalmopathy.

The receptor was isolated from a middle-aged man with Graves disease. The genes are TRBV3-1 and TRBJ2-7; 8 bases align to TRBD2. The sequenced sample was peripheral blood mononuclear cells (PBMCs), obtained at new diagnosis, from a patient treated with antithyroid drugs. CDR3 in amino acids: CASSHDPSGRNEQYF. The CDR3 nucleotides read TGTGCCAGCAGCCATGACCCCAGCGGGAGAAACGAGCAGTACTTC.